This T cell receptor (beta chain) was documented in a study of blood T cell repertoires in COVID-19. About the research overall: The United States, Italy and Spain provided the acute and convalescent COVID-19 samples. The cDNA or gDNA used as material had been derived from T cells, B-cell-depleted T cells, or PBMCs.

The V gene lost 3 bases and the J gene lost 2 bases, with 14 bases spanning the gap. The CDR3 totals 15 residues. The germline V gene has CDR1 MDHEN and CDR2 SYDVKM. In the original workflow: Reference gene primer amplification gave nucleated cell count estimates. Using immunoSEQ multiplex PCR, the repertoire was profiled, and TCRdb retains in-frame clones only, with some absent. Clone size and V and J calls were adopted from that table, with D and trimming inferred from the DNA. The table includes over 200,000 clones, around nine tenths detected once. The clonotype was recovered from a woman aged 60-75 years with acute or convalescent COVID-19. The sample was peripheral blood. The chain has TRBV28 and TRBJ2-7; tentatively, D is TRBD2 (6 bases). The CDR3 sequence: CASSLGGTRPYEQYF. Here the CDR3 DNA reads TGTGCCAGCAGTTTGGGAGGAACCCGCCCCTACGAGCAGTACTTC.